The clone carrying this T cell receptor beta chain appeared once. The data were obtained in a study of blood T cell repertoires in COVID-19. Study context: Samples came from the United States, Italy and Spain, spanning acute and convalescent COVID-19. Sources were T cells, B-cell-depleted T cells, or PBMCs; the material itself was cDNA or gDNA.

The CDR3 has 15 residues. V was pared by 6 bases and J by 3 bases, with 9 bases of the junction left unmatched. Germline loops: CDR1 MNHEY, CDR2 SMNVEV (reference sequence). Authors' analysis steps: Estimation of nucleated cell counts was performed using reference gene primer amplification. Measured with immunoSEQ multiplex PCR; TCRdb has only the in-frame clones, and not every one. V and J calls and clone size are those listed in that table; D and trimming were worked out from the DNA. The sample lists under 500,000 clones, around nine tenths occurring once. The sequenced material came from peripheral blood. This receptor was identified in a woman under 40 with acute or convalescent COVID-19. This chain uses TRBV27 with TRBJ1-2; 8 nucleotides align to TRBD1. The CDR3 DNA follows: TGTGCCAGCAGCCCCCAGCAGGGGGCAGACTATGGCTACACCTTC. It is translated as CASSPQQGADYGYTF.